These 15 T cell receptor beta chains were sequenced from one sample in a study of monozygotic twins with inflammatory bowel disease. After re-calling the 5' RACE reads, TCRdb lists one entry per CDR3 protein, DNA absent. The ten top clones account for about 8%, within a sample of approximately 160,000 distinct CDR3 sequences. The sequenced material came from blood. Receptor source: a human donor with ulcerative colitis or Crohn's disease, or a healthy co-twin of an affected twin (not recorded which).

The chain carries TRBV18 and TRBJ2-5; TCRdb's D call, TRBD2, is unchecked because there is no DNA. Germline-derived CDR1 and CDR2 are KGHSH and LQKENI. The CDR3 has 15 residues. CDR3 loop: CASSQGRGSAETQYF.

This chain's CDR3 is CATSGDRTSTDTQYF. The J gene is TRBJ2-3, the V gene TRBV24-1; TCRdb proposes TRBD1, but this gene call is untestable without DNA. Germline CDR1 reads KGHDR; CDR2 reads SFDVKD. This CDR3 has 15 residues.

V and J are TRBV18 and TRBJ1-1; absent DNA, TCRdb's TRBD1 call cannot be checked. The CDR3 extends over 17 amino acids. Germline V lookup: CDR1 KGHSH, CDR2 LQKENI. CDR3 in amino acids: CASSLGGQGARSTEAFF.

The chain joins TRBV27 to TRBJ2-7. The CDR3 has 13 residues. Germline assignment: CDR1 MNHEY and CDR2 SMNVEV (reference sequence). CDR3 region: CASSHRASYEQYF.

The chain links TRBV5-1 to TRBJ2-1; lacking DNA, the TRBD1 call made by TCRdb goes unchecked. CDR3 length equals 15 residues. Germline V gene sequence: CDR1 SGHRS, CDR2 YFSETQ. The CDR3 region is CASSLAQGAGNEQFF.

The chain combines TRBV6-5 with TRBJ2-1. CDR1 is MNHEY and CDR2 is SVGAGI in the germline V gene. The CDR3 sequence is 13 residues long. The CDR3 reads CASSYLDFNEQFF.

The J gene is TRBJ2-7, the V gene TRBV7-2; as DNA is missing, the TRBD1 call by TCRdb cannot be tested. From germline, CDR1 is SGHTA and CDR2 FQGNSA. The CDR3 totals 14 residues. CDR3 sequence reads: CASRLGASSYEQYF.

The chain uses TRBV12-3 or TRBV12-4 and TRBJ1-2; with no DNA, the TCRdb D assignment of TRBD1 cannot be verified. The CDR3 has 15 amino acids. This chain's CDR3 is CASSYEGQAGVGYTF.

The chain recombines TRBV5-1 with TRBJ2-3; TCRdb's D gene call, TRBD2, goes unchecked for lack of DNA. Germline V gene lookup returns CDR1 SGHRS and CDR2 YFSETQ. The CDR3 is made up of 17 amino acids. The chain's CDR3 is CASSSRFGSSGTDTQYF.

The J gene is TRBJ1-6, the V gene TRBV12-3 or TRBV12-4. This CDR3 is built from 15 residues. CDR3 residues: CASSQLYPLGSPLHF.

The rearrangement joins TRBV11-2 to TRBJ2-5; TCRdb returns TRBD1, unconfirmable since there is no DNA. The CDR3 has 15 amino acids. Looked up from germline, CDR1 is SGHAT and CDR2 is FQNNGV. The CDR3 loop is CASSPQAGSEATQYF.

This sequence joins TRBV27 and TRBJ1-2. Germline lookup yields CDR1 MNHEY and CDR2 SMNVEV (reference sequence). The CDR3 runs 15 residues. The CDR3: CASSLGHSGRYGYTF.

The chain recombines TRBV13 with TRBJ2-7; the TCRdb call, TRBD2, lacks DNA for checking. Germline V CDR1 and CDR2: PRHDT, FYEKMQ (reference sequence). The CDR3 is 14 amino acids. The CDR3 spells CASTPRGGPGEHYF.

This chain joins TRBV10-3 and TRBJ1-5; TCRdb picks TRBD1, but there is no DNA to check that call. The CDR3 has 16 residues. Germline V gives CDR1 ENHRY, CDR2 SYGVKD. CDR3 loop: CAISQEERTGNQPQHF.

The chain combines TRBV12-2 with TRBJ1-2. TRBV12-2 is marked as a pseudogene. This CDR3 has 15 amino acids. CDR3: CASRPIGCLAYGHTF.